Presented here are 13 T cell receptor beta chains from one specimen sequenced in a study of cytomegalovirus exposure and HLA in healthy donors. The PCR contained 60 Vbeta and 13 Jbeta primers. TCRdb's table, derived via immunoSEQ multiplex PCR, lists solely in-frame clones and lacks some. The sample comprises 150,000 to 200,000 clones, more than 70% of which are singletons, and around 7.7% rests with the top ten. Material for sequencing was PBMCs. All receptors come from a woman aged 40 to 55 in good health and CMV-seropositive.

The rearrangement uses TRBV27 and TRBJ2-7; no firm D call. V dropped 6 bases and J dropped 3 bases, with 12 bases sitting between them. The CDR3 spans 13 residues. Germline CDR1 is MNHEY and CDR2 is SMNVEV (reference sequence). The CDR3 sequence: CASRRLSFYEQYF. In DNA form, the CDR3 reads TGTGCCAGCAGACGACTGAGTTTCTACGAGCAGTACTTC.

CDR3 sequence (DNA): TGTGCCAGCAGCCAAGACTTACTAGCGGGGACCTACGAGCAGTACTTC. Translating gives CASSQDLLAGTYEQYF. This chain joins TRBV7-2 and TRBJ2-7, with 10 bases aligning to TRBD2. The V gene end was trimmed by 5 bases and the J gene end by 2 bases; junction bases not matched to a gene: 9. Germline assignment: CDR1 SGHTA and CDR2 FQGNSA. This CDR3 is 16 amino acids long.

This chain links TRBV5-1 with TRBJ2-7; maybe TRBD2 (6 bases). The length of the CDR3 is 15 residues. CDR1 is SGHRS, CDR2 YFSETQ, per germline. Trimming stripped 1 base from V and 2 bases from J, with 13 bases between. Here the CDR3 DNA reads TGCGCCAGCAGCTTGAGTCGGGCGGGGACCTACGAGCAGTACTTC. Protein product: CASSLSRAGTYEQYF.

The chain uses TRBV18 and TRBJ2-7; 8 nucleotides line up with TRBD1. J was trimmed by 1 base and V by 4 bases; bases with no gene match: 3. Germline values: CDR1 KGHSH, CDR2 LQKENI. The CDR3 consists of 14 residues. CDR3 DNA: TGTGCCAGCTCACTGGGGACAGGTTCCTACGAGCAGTACTTC. Translated, it gives CASSLGTGSYEQYF.

This clone has only a few counts. V gene TRBV5-4 combines with J gene TRBJ1-1; D possibly corresponds to TRBD1 (6 bases). CDR3 length: 15 amino acids. The germline gives CDR1 SGHNT, CDR2 YYREEE (reference sequence). V gave up 0 bases and J gave up 2 bases, with 11 bases separating them. The CDR3 sequence: CASSLAGALNTEAFF. The CDR3 DNA reads as TGTGCCAGCAGCTTGGCAGGGGCACTAAACACTGAAGCTTTCTTT.

The CDR3 DNA follows: TGTGCCAGCAGAGAAGTAAGCGGGAGTTCAGATACGCAGTATTTT. Translating gives CASREVSGSSDTQYF. This chain joins TRBV11-2 and TRBJ2-3; 8 bases agree with TRBD2. With V trimmed by 6 bases and J by 4 bases, 9 bases remained unmatched. Germline V CDR1 and CDR2: SGHAT, FQNNGV. There are 15 residues in the CDR3.

This chain links TRBV19 with TRBJ2-4; no clear D. The CDR3 has 12 amino acids. The germline CDR1 and CDR2 sequences are LNHDA and SQIVND (reference sequence). Trimming removed 5 bases at V and 6 bases at J, with 8 bases between. In DNA, the CDR3 is TGTGCCAGTAGTTTCCCGGGAAACATTCAGTACTTC. It is translated as CASSFPGNIQYF.

DNA for the CDR3: TGTGCCAGCGCCGGACTAGCGGGCAATGAGCAGTTCTTC. This encodes CASAGLAGNEQFF. The chain combines TRBV7-2 with TRBJ2-1, with TRBD2 identical over 11 bases. The CDR3 is made up of 13 amino acids. Germline V lookup: CDR1 SGHTA, CDR2 FQGNSA. Trimming cost V 8 bases and J 6 bases; bases outside gene matches: 3.

The chain couples TRBV30 to TRBJ1-1; the D gene is possibly TRBD1 (6 bases). Per germline, CDR1 GTSNPN and CDR2 SVGIG (reference sequence). V was pared by 5 bases and J by 0 bases, with 7 bases between. The CDR3 has 12 residues. DNA for the CDR3: TGTGCCTGGGGGGGCATGAACACTGAAGCTTTCTTT. Its translation is CAWGGMNTEAFF.

This clone was counted a few times. The chain has TRBV11-2 and TRBJ2-5, with 8 bases that match TRBD2. Looked up from germline, CDR1 is SGHAT and CDR2 is FQNNGV. With V trimmed by 5 bases and J by 3 bases, 11 bases remained unmatched. The CDR3 has 16 amino acids. The CDR3 reads CASSLTPGLGEETQYF. CDR3 bases: TGTGCCAGCAGCCTTACCCCGGGACTAGGGGAAGAGACCCAGTACTTC.

This clone showed up just once. The genes are TRBV5-1 and TRBJ2-2; a weak D match, TRBD2 (5 bases). The CDR3 totals 16 residues. V was clipped by 1 base and J by 3 bases, with 13 bases between them. Germline CDR1 reads SGHRS; CDR2 reads YFSETQ. The CDR3 loop reads CASSLKARADTGELFF. CDR3 DNA sequence: TGCGCCAGCAGCTTGAAGGCCAGAGCGGACACCGGGGAGCTGTTTTTT. Complete variable domain (other parts from reference TRBV5-1 and TRBJ2-2): KAGVTQTPRYLIKTRGQQVTLSCSPISGHRSVSWYQQTPGQGLQFLFEYFSETQRNKGNFPGRFSGRQFSNSRSEMNVSTLELGDSALYLCASSLKARADTGELFFGEGSRLTVL.

The chain couples TRBV7-2 to TRBJ2-7, with no clear D. The CDR3 runs to 15 residues. The ends were cut back, 2 bases at V and 3 bases at J, with 14 bases in the middle. The germline gives CDR1 SGHTA, CDR2 FQGNSA. CDR3 in amino acids: CASSLMNIAFYEQYF. In DNA form, the CDR3 reads TGTGCCAGCAGCTTAATGAACATAGCATTCTACGAGCAGTACTTC. Complete variable domain (other parts from reference TRBV7-2 and TRBJ2-7): GAGVSQSPSNKVTEKGKDVELRCDPISGHTALYWYRQSLGQGLEFLIYFQGNSAPDKSGLPSDRFSAERTGGSVSTLTIQRTQQEDSAVYLCASSLMNIAFYEQYFGPGTRLTVT.

In this sample, this clone turned up a few times. The rearrangement uses TRBV29-1 and TRBJ1-1; D not certain. With 7 bases removed from V and 4 bases from J, the gap between germline ends came to 13 bases. The CDR3 totals 12 residues. Germline CDR1 is SQVTM and CDR2 is ANQGSEA. The CDR3 protein is CSASWSGTEAFF. The CDR3 nucleotides read TGCAGCGCCTCGTGGTCAGGCACTGAAGCTTTCTTT.